This passage covers 18 T cell receptor beta chains from one sample sequenced in a study of brain T cells in children with intractable seizures. Repertoires were generated with immunoSEQ multiplex PCR, while TCRdb's copy carries only in-frame clones and drops some. The sample has tens of thousands of clones, just over 90% seen once; the top ten hold approximately 1.5%. Specimen: peripheral blood, collected at surgery. All receptors derive from a boy less than two years old with tuberous sclerosis and intractable seizures.

The rearrangement joins TRBV6-5 to TRBJ1-1; no definite D call. Germline-derived CDR1 and CDR2 are MNHEY and SVGAGI. Deletions cut 5 bases from V and 0 bases from J, with 7 bases between. This CDR3 has 13 residues. In DNA form, the CDR3 reads TGTGCCAGCAGTCATGGACTGAACACTGAAGCTTTCTTT. Protein product: CASSHGLNTEAFF.

The chain has TRBV5-3 and TRBJ2-1, with unresolved D. TRBV5-3 is an ORF, with its function uncertain. V lost 0 bases and J 8 bases, leaving 9 bases between the germline ends. This CDR3 comprises 13 residues. CDR3 DNA: TGTGCCAGAAGCTTGGACTCCGTCCATGAGCAGTTCTTC. This gives the protein CARSLDSVHEQFF.

The J gene is TRBJ1-2, the V gene TRBV4-1; 8 bases match TRBD1. J gave up 8 bases and V 1 base, and 3 bases lay outside the gene matches. Germline V lookup: CDR1 MGHRA, CDR2 YSYEKL. This CDR3 contains 13 residues. The CDR3 sequence: CASSQGQGSGYTF. Written as DNA, the CDR3 is TGCGCCAGCAGCCAAGGACAGGGGAGCGGCTACACCTTC.

This rearrangement joins TRBV24-1 to TRBJ1-5; D remains unclear. The CDR3 totals 15 residues. The V gene lost 2 bases and the J gene lost 5 bases, with 12 bases spanning the gap. In germline, CDR1 is KGHDR, CDR2 SFDVKD. CDR3 residues: CATSDSTGWYQPQHF. The DNA for the CDR3 is TGTGCCACCAGTGATTCGACCGGGTGGTATCAGCCCCAGCATTTT.

CDR3 sequence: CASSQRGRITEAFF. DNA of the CDR3: TGTGCCAGCAGCCAACGAGGGAGGATCACTGAAGCTTTCTTT. The chain links TRBV14 to TRBJ1-1; D unclear. The germline V and J ends were trimmed by 2 bases and 4 bases, with 11 bases remaining between them. This CDR3 comprises 14 residues. Looked up from germline, CDR1 is SGHDN and CDR2 is FVKESK.

The V call is TRBV2, the J call TRBJ2-7; 9 bases align to TRBD1. The CDR3 is made up of 18 amino acids. Germline-derived CDR1 and CDR2 are SNHLY and FYNNEI. V shed 4 bases, J shed 4 bases, and the junction held 17 bases outside the gene matches. The CDR3 DNA reads as TGTGCCAGCAGTGTACGTGGTCAATGGGGACAGGGACCTTACGAGCAGTACTTC. This encodes CASSVRGQWGQGPYEQYF. The whole variable domain, filled in from reference TRBV2 and TRBJ2-7, reads EPEVTQTPSHQVTQMGQEVILRCVPISNHLYFYWYRQILGQKVEFLVSFYNNEISEKSEIFDDQFSVERPDGSNFTLKIRSTKLEDSAMYFCASSVRGQWGQGPYEQYFGPGTRLTVT.

The V call is TRBV7-9, the J call TRBJ2-1; no definite D call. The V gene lost 4 bases and the J gene lost 4 bases, with 8 bases spanning the gap. Germline V gene sequence: CDR1 SEHNR, CDR2 FQNEAQ (reference sequence). The CDR3 runs to 13 residues. In nucleotides, the CDR3 is TGTGCCAGCAGCTCCACCTTATACAATGAGCAGTTCTTC. Its protein is CASSSTLYNEQFF.

The rearrangement uses TRBV5-1 and TRBJ2-7; D gene uncertain. Per germline, CDR1 SGHRS and CDR2 YFSETQ. Trimming cost V 4 bases and J 0 bases, with 5 bases left between them. CDR3 length: 12 residues. The CDR3 loop is CASSPPSYEQYF. In DNA form, the CDR3 reads TGCGCCAGCAGCCCCCCCTCCTACGAGCAGTACTTC.

This chain joins TRBV3-1 (or the pseudogene TRBV3-2) and TRBJ1-2, with D hard to call. Trimming took off 2 bases at V and 5 bases at J, with 6 bases between the two ends. Germline V gene lookup returns CDR1 LGHDT and CDR2 YNNKEL (reference sequence). The CDR3 loop spans 12 amino acids. CDR3 DNA sequence: TGTGCCAGCAGCCAACTGGGGTATGGCTACACCTTC. Amino acid sequence: CASSQLGYGYTF.

The chain combines TRBV27 with TRBJ1-4; D unresolved. Germline V gene sequence: CDR1 MNHEY, CDR2 SMNVEV (reference sequence). The germline V and J ends were trimmed by 3 bases and 5 bases, with 10 bases remaining between them. The CDR3 consists of 14 residues. For the CDR3, the DNA is TGTGCCAGCAGTTTGGTGGGCCCAAATGAAAAACTGTTTTTT. This gives the protein CASSLVGPNEKLFF.

The chain links TRBV19 to TRBJ2-7; perhaps D is TRBD1 or TRBD2 (5 bases each). This CDR3 region has 14 residues. Trimming stripped 3 bases from V and 1 base from J, with 10 bases between. The germline CDR1 and CDR2 sequences are LNHDA and SQIVND (reference sequence). The CDR3 region has the DNA TGTGCCAGTAGTATCTACGGGGCGTCCTACGAGCAGTACTTC. Protein: CASSIYGASYEQYF.

This sequence joins TRBV19 and TRBJ1-1, with a possible D match to TRBD1 (5 bases). Deletions cut 9 bases from V and 7 bases from J, with 9 bases between. Germline V gene lookup returns CDR1 LNHDA and CDR2 SQIVND (reference sequence). The CDR3 has 10 residues. The CDR3 bases are TGTGCCAGCGAAGGGGATGAAGCTTTCTTT. It yields the protein CASEGDEAFF.

This clone has a single count. The chain has TRBV3-1 (or the pseudogene TRBV3-2) and TRBJ1-2; a possible D gene is TRBD1 (5 bases). V was pared by 4 bases and J by 5 bases, with 20 bases between. The CDR3 consists of 16 residues. Germline V gives CDR1 LGHDT, CDR2 YNNKEL (reference sequence). The CDR3, as DNA: TGTGCCAGCAGCCTAGGGGCCTGGGCAAGGGCGTATGGCTACACCTTC. Its translation: CASSLGAWARAYGYTF.

V usage is TRBV25-1 and J usage is TRBJ1-6; D might be TRBD1 (6 bases). CDR1 is MGHDK, CDR2 SYGVNS, per germline. The CDR3 extends over 15 amino acids. Trimming left V 7 bases short and J 5 bases short, with 15 bases between. Here the CDR3 reads CASTPNEGDNSPLHF. The CDR3 DNA reads TGTGCCAGCACCCCCAATGAGGGGGATAATTCACCCCTCCACTTT.

The rearrangement links TRBV6-5 to TRBJ1-6, with D possibly matching TRBD1 (6 bases). V gave up 5 bases and J gave up 10 bases, with 18 bases separating them. This CDR3 is 15 amino acids long. Germline-derived CDR1 and CDR2 are MNHEY and SVGAGI. The CDR3 is CASSPSGTLYSPLHF. CDR3 bases: TGTGCCAGCAGTCCCTCTGGGACACTGTACTCACCCCTCCACTTT.

The rearrangement joins TRBV14 to TRBJ1-3; weak D call: TRBD1 (5 bases). V lost 3 bases and J lost 2, with 8 bases in between. Germline V CDR1 and CDR2: SGHDN, FVKESK. The CDR3 is 14 residues long. This chain's CDR3 is CASSHRVAGNTIYF. CDR3 DNA sequence: TGTGCCAGCAGCCACAGGGTAGCTGGAAACACCATATATTTT.

The chain is built from TRBV7-9 and TRBJ1-1; 7 positions match TRBD1. J gave up 6 bases and V 6 bases, and 4 bases lay outside the gene matches. The length of the CDR3 is 12 residues. Germline loops: CDR1 SEHNR, CDR2 FQNEAQ (reference sequence). The CDR3 protein is CASRTGKAEAFF. CDR3 coding DNA: TGTGCCAGCAGGACAGGGAAGGCTGAAGCTTTCTTT.

This chain links TRBV5-4 with TRBJ1-2, with 9 bases fitting TRBD1. The CDR3 is made up of 14 amino acids. The germline V gene has CDR1 SGHNT and CDR2 YYREEE (reference sequence). The trim removed 0 bases at V and 7 bases at J, leaving 4 bases unmatched. The DNA of the CDR3 is TGTGCCAGCAGCTTGGAAACAGGGGGCTTTGGCTACACCTTC. Its translation: CASSLETGGFGYTF.